The rows below give T cell receptor beta chains drawn from one sample of a study of shared clonotypes between healthy human individuals. Profiled with immunoSEQ multiplex PCR; TCRdb holds only in-frame clones, not every one. The data show about 2,500,000 clones, with around 90% seen just once and 0.13% to 0.15% held by the top ten. Sequenced sample: naive CD4+ T cells sorted from blood. These TCRs come from a man aged 18 to 30 in good health. Both conserved end residues are part of each CDR3. A D gene is named only where the DNA matches it firmly. Clone size is not always given. Where it is, it says once, few, many or a class for expanded clones.

D,size,J,V,DNA,CDR3
.,.,TRBJ2-7,TRBV6-6,TGTGCCAGCAGTGACTTACTCGGCTACGAGCAGTACTTC,CASSDLLGYEQYF
.,.,TRBJ2-7,TRBV10-1,TGCGCCAATACCACTACCGAGCAGTACTTC,CANTTTEQYF
.,once,TRBJ2-1,TRBV7-2,TGTGCCAGCACCCAGACGTGGAGTGAGCAGTTCTTC,CASTQTWSEQFF
TRBD1,.,TRBJ2-7,TRBV5-4,TGTGCCAGCAGCTTTGCTACAGGGGGCCTCGAGCAGTACTTC,CASSFATGGLEQYF
TRBD1,.,TRBJ1-1,TRBV14,TGTGCCAGCAGCCTACTAATGGGGGGACAGGGACATACTGAAGCTTTCTTT,CASSLLMGGQGHTEAFF
TRBD2,.,TRBJ2-3,TRBV5-1,TGCGCCAGCAGCCATAAGGGACTAGCGGCTAGCACAGATACGCAGTATTTT,CASSHKGLAASTDTQYF
.,.,TRBJ2-3,TRBV6-6,TGTGCCAGCACCGAGGGGGGGGGCCGCACAGATACGCAGTATTTT,CASTEGGGRTDTQYF
.,.,TRBJ2-7,TRBV6-1,TGTGCCAGCAGTGAAGTGGGCTCAAGCTCCTACGAGCAGTACTTC,CASSEVGSSSYEQYF
.,few,TRBJ2-7,TRBV18,TGTGCCAGCTCCGGGGAGATGGGTGGTCGGTCAGCTGAGCAGTACTTC,CASSGEMGGRSAEQYF
.,.,TRBJ2-6,TRBV29-1,TGCAGCGTTGAAGGTGGAAACCATCCAGCCAACGTCCTGACTTTC,CSVEGGNHPANVLTF
.,.,TRBJ2-7,TRBV6-7,TGTGCCAACCCCCCGGGACATTCCTACGAGCAGTACTTC,CANPPGHSYEQYF
TRBD1,.,TRBJ1-2,TRBV6-6,TGTGCCAGCAGTTTGGACAGGGGAGGCTACACCTTC,CASSLDRGGYTF
.,.,TRBJ1-4,TRBV27,TGTGCCAGCAGTACAAGGGCGTCTAATGAAAAACTGTTTTTT,CASSTRASNEKLFF
.,.,TRBJ2-7,TRBV11-3,TGTGCCAGCAGCTTAGGGCCTAGTTCCTACTACGAGCAGTACTTC,CASSLGPSSYYEQYF
TRBD1,.,TRBJ1-1,TRBV5-1,TGCGCCAGCAGCCGGGACAGGCGGTTCACTGAAGCTTTCTTT,CASSRDRRFTEAFF
.,.,TRBJ2-7,TRBV14,TGTGCCAGCAGCCAACAACTCCTCGACGAGCAGTACTTC,CASSQQLLDEQYF
.,.,TRBJ2-5,TRBV2,TGTGCCAGCAGTGAAGCGCTTCTGAGCGACGCCCGCCAAGAGACCCAGTACTTC,CASSEALLSDARQETQYF
TRBD2,.,TRBJ2-4,TRBV7-2,TGTGCCAGCAGCCGTCCCGGGAGGATGAACATTCAGTACTTC,CASSRPGRMNIQYF
TRBD2,.,TRBJ2-1,TRBV4-1,TGCGCCAGCAGCCAAGGCCCGGGGGGCTCCTACAATGAGCAGTTCTTC,CASSQGPGGSYNEQFF
.,.,TRBJ1-6,TRBV5-5,TGTGCCAGCAGCTCTGAGACGGCGTATAATTCACCCCTCCACTTT,CASSSETAYNSPLHF
TRBD1,.,TRBJ1-5,TRBV6-5,TGTGCCAGCAGAGACAGGGCCCACCATCGGCCCCAGCATTTT,CASRDRAHHRPQHF
.,.,TRBJ2-7,TRBV7-2,TGTGCCAGCAGCACCTACGGTCGCATCTACGAGCAGTACTTC,CASSTYGRIYEQYF
.,once,TRBJ2-2,TRBV5-1,TGCGCCAGCAGCTTGGCCGGACAGAGTCGGCTGTTTTTT,CASSLAGQSRLFF
TRBD2,.,TRBJ2-3,TRBV5-1,TGCGCCAGCAGCTTGCGCCCGACTAGCGGAGTTAGCACAGATACGCAGTATTTT,CASSLRPTSGVSTDTQYF
.,few,TRBJ1-4,TRBV6-1,TGTGCCAGCAGCTGGACAGATGAAAAACTGTTTTTT,CASSWTDEKLFF
TRBD1,few,TRBJ1-5,TRBV10-2,TGCGCCAGCAGTGAGACAGGGGGCAGTCAGCCCCAGCATTTT,CASSETGGSQPQHF
.,.,TRBJ2-1,TRBV6-5,TGTGCCAGCGGTCTGACTGAGCAGTTCTTC,CASGLTEQFF
.,once,TRBJ2-5,TRBV5-1,TGCGCCAGCAGCCGACAGACAGGTCCCCAAGAGACCCAGTACTTC,CASSRQTGPQETQYF
.,.,TRBJ2-3,TRBV18,TGTGCCAGCTCACCGGGGACACCGAACACAGATACGCAGTATTTT,CASSPGTPNTDTQYF
.,.,TRBJ1-5,TRBV10-2,TGCGCCAGCAGTGAGCGGGCGGCTAGCAATCAGCCCCAGCATTTT,CASSERAASNQPQHF
.,once,TRBJ2-5,TRBV19,TGTGCCAGTAGTGCTAAGCTTAGCCAAGAGACCCAGTACTTC,CASSAKLSQETQYF
TRBD1,.,TRBJ1-5,TRBV19,TGTGCCAGCCTCACGCCCGGGACAGTGGGAAATCAGCCCCAGCATTTT,CASLTPGTVGNQPQHF
.,.,TRBJ1-5,TRBV7-9,TGTGCCAGCAGCTTTACAGAGTCCAATCAGCCCCAGCATTTT,CASSFTESNQPQHF
.,.,TRBJ1-5,TRBV28,TGTGCCAGCAGCCGACCCATTAGGGCTAGTGATCAGCCCCAGCATTTT,CASSRPIRASDQPQHF
.,.,TRBJ1-4,TRBV9,TGTGCCAGCAGCGTAGTCGGGTCAACTAATGAAAAACTGTTTTTT,CASSVVGSTNEKLFF
.,.,TRBJ1-1,TRBV18,TGTGCCAGCTCACCGAGGCAGGGAACTGAAGCTTTCTTT,CASSPRQGTEAFF
.,.,TRBJ1-2,TRBV6-5,TGTGCCAGCAGACCTTCTGACGGGGCGTCGGTGGGCTACACCTTC,CASRPSDGASVGYTF
.,.,TRBJ2-6,TRBV2,TGTGCCAGCAGTGTAGAGTCTGGGGCCAACGTCCTGACTTTC,CASSVESGANVLTF
.,.,TRBJ2-7,TRBV30,TGTGCCTGGGTTGACGGGGTGAACTACGAGCAGTACTTC,CAWVDGVNYEQYF
.,few,TRBJ1-5,TRBV28,TGTGCCAGCAGTTTAGGTCGGTCCCAGCATTTT,CASSLGRSQHF
TRBD1,.,TRBJ2-1,TRBV6-4,TGTGCCAGCAGTAGGGACAGGGGACGTGAGCAGTTCTTC,CASSRDRGREQFF
.,.,TRBJ2-5,TRBV7-2,TGTGCCAGCAGCTTACTAGCGCTTCGCCAAGAGACCCAGTACTTC,CASSLLALRQETQYF
.,once,TRBJ2-4,TRBV30,TGTGCCTGGAGTCTGGCAGCCAAAAACATTCAGTACTTC,CAWSLAAKNIQYF
TRBD2,once,TRBJ2-7,TRBV6-6,TGTGCCAGCAGTTACGCCATGGTAGCGGGACGGGGCGAGCAGTACTTC,CASSYAMVAGRGEQYF
.,.,TRBJ1-5,TRBV5-8,TGTGCCAGCAGCAGGGGCGAACAGCCCCAGCATTTT,CASSRGEQPQHF
.,.,TRBJ2-7,TRBV2,TGTGCCAGCAGTCTGGATAATCAGTCCTACGAGCAGTACTTC,CASSLDNQSYEQYF